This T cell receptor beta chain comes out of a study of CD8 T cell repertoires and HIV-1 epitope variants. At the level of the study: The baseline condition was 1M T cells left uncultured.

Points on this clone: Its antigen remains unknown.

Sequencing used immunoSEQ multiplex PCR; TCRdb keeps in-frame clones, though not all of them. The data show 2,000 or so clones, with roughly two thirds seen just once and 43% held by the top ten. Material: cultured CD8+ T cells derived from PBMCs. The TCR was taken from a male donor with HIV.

The CDR3 DNA sequence: TGTGCCAGCAGCGTAACCTTAGCCCGTGAGCAGTTCTTC. It translates to CASSVTLAREQFF. The V call is TRBV5-4, the J call TRBJ2-1; no clear D gene. Germline assignment: CDR1 SGHNT and CDR2 YYREEE (reference sequence). Trimming stripped 4 bases from V and 9 bases from J, with 14 bases between. CDR3 length equals 13 residues.